What follows describes a single TCR beta chain. This CDR3 is built from 17 residues. The germline V gene encodes CDR1 MNHGY and CDR2 SVAAGI. J lost 3 bases, V lost 3 bases, and 9 bases had no gene match. The data were obtained in a study of T cells in Graves' hyperthyroidism and ophthalmopathy. RNA transcripts yielded amplified TCR beta CDR3 regions. A first-round RT-PCR of the TCR CDR3 used the HTBI primer set. TCRdb redid the calling of the multiplex PCR reads with MiXCR, one entry per CDR3 protein. The table shows hundreds of thousands of distinct CDR3 sequences, with more than 20% occurring only once.

The chain is built from TRBV6-9 and TRBJ2-1; TRBD2 agrees at 9 bases. Material for sequencing was blood. This receptor was obtained from a man younger than 40 with Graves' ophthalmopathy. CDR3 sequence: CASSYGLATQIYNEQFF. The CDR3 bases are TGTGCCAGCAGTTACGGACTAGCGACTCAGATCTACAATGAGCAGTTCTTC.